There are many counts of the clone carrying this T cell receptor beta chain. Its cognate antigen is unknown. This sample was taken from a study of response to subunit inactivated influenza vaccine. Study-wide points: The authors suggested that few new T cells are recruited per seasonal influenza vaccination.

TCRdb redid the calling of the RT-PCR reads with MiXCR, one entry per CDR3 protein. The repertoire holds approximately 290,000 distinct CDR3 sequences, with around 20% as singletons. Germline trimming cut 2 bases from V and 2 bases from J; bases unmatched to any gene: 2. The CDR3 spans 15 residues. Germline V gene lookup returns CDR1 SGHTA and CDR2 FQGNSA. The sample consisted of PBMCs from blood, taken less than 22 months after vaccination. The chain employs TRBV7-2 and TRBJ2-5; 10 nucleotides agree with TRBD2. The TCR originated in a man between 50 and 75 years old who received an inactivated influenza vaccine. CDR3 region: CASSLPSGGQETQYF. In DNA, the CDR3 is TGTGCCAGCAGCTTACCTAGCGGGGGACAAGAGACCCAGTACTTC.